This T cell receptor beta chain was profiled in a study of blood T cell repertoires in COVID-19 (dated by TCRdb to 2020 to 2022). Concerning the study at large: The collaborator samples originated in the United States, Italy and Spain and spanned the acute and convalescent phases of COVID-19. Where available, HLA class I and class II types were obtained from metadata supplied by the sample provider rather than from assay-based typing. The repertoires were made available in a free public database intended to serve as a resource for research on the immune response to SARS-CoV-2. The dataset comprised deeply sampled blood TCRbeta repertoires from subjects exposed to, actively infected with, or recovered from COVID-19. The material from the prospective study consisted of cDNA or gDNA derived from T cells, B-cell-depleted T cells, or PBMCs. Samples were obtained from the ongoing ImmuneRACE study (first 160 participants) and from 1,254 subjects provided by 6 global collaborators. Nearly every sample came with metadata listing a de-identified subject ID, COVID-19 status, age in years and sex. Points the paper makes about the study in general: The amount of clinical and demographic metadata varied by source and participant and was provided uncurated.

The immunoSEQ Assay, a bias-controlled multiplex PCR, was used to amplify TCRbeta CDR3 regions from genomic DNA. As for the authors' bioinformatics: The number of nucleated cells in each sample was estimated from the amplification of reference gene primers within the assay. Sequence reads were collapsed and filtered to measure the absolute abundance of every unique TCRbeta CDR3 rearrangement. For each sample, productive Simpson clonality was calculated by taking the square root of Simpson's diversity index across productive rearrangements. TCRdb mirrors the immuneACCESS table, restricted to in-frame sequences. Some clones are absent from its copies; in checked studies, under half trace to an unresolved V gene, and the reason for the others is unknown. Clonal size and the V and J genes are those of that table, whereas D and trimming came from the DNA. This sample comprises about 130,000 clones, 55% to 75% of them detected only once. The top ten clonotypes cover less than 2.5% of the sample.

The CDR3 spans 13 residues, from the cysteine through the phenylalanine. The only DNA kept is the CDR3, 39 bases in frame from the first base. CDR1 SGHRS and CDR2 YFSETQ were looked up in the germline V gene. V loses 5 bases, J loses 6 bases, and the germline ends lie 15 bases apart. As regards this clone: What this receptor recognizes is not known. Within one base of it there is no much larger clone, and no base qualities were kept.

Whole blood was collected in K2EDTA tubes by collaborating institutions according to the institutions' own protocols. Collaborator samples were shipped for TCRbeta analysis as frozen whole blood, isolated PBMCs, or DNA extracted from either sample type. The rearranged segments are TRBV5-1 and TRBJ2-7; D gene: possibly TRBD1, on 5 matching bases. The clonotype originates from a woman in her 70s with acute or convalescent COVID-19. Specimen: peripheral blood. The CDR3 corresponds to CASRYDSVGEQYF. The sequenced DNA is TGCGCCAGCAGATACGACAGTGTGGGCGAGCAGTACTTC.